This T cell receptor beta chain is drawn from a study of OX40 agonist ivuxolimab in advanced cancers. With 5 bases clipped from V and 0 bases from J, the junction kept 8 bases outside the gene matches. CDR3 length: 17 amino acids. The V gene's germline CDR1 is SGHNT and CDR2 YENEEA. Assay: immunoSEQ multiplex PCR; the TCRdb copy retains only in-frame clones and omits some. The sample contains about 73,000 clones, about nine tenths of which appear only once. The clonotype comes from an adult with an advanced solid tumor such as melanoma, head and neck, liver or kidney cancer. The chain joins TRBV11-3 to TRBJ2-3; 10 bases align to TRBD2. This specimen consisted of CD4+ or CD8+ T cells sorted from blood, obtained in a trial of the OX40 agonist ivuxolimab. CDR3 loop: CASSPGLASTSTDTQYF. The CDR3 coding sequence is TGTGCCAGCAGCCCGGGACTAGCGAGTACTAGCACAGATACGCAGTATTTT. The full variable domain, with the rest looked up from reference TRBV11-3 and TRBJ2-3, is EAGVVQSPRYKIIEKKQPVAFWCNPISGHNTLYWYLQNLGQGPELLIRYENEEAVDDSQLPKDRFSAERLKGVDSTLKIQPAELGDSAVYLCASSPGLASTSTDTQYFGPGTRLTVL.